This TCR beta chain was captured in a study of OX40 agonist ivuxolimab in advanced cancers. Study-wide context: Participants averaged approximately 65 years of age (range roughly 23 to 80) and were roughly 80% male.

V shed 4 bases and J shed 4 bases, with 12 bases lying between them. The germline gives CDR1 SGHNT, CDR2 YYREEE (reference sequence). CDR3 size: 13 residues. Concerning this clone: Antigen unknown.

Clones were sequenced by immunoSEQ multiplex PCR, and TCRdb holds only the in-frame ones, with some missing. The table shows 45,000 to 65,000 clones, with about 85% occurring only once. Points from the study as a whole: On average, CD8+ T cells had more expanded clones than CD4+. CD4+ and CD8+ T cells in blood underwent clonal expansion by week 6 at 0.1 to 3.0 mg/kg.

The material was CD4+ or CD8+ T cells sorted from blood, obtained in a trial of the OX40 agonist ivuxolimab. The chain has TRBV5-4 and TRBJ2-7; D is uncertain. This sequence originates from an adult with an advanced solid tumor such as melanoma, head and neck, liver or kidney cancer. The CDR3 region has the DNA TGTGCCAGCAGCGTCGCGGACGGATACGAGCAGTACTTC. It translates to CASSVADGYEQYF. Supplemented by reference TRBV5-4 and TRBJ2-7, the full variable domain reads ETGVTQSPTHLIKTRGQQVTLRCSSQSGHNTVSWYQQALGQGPQFIFQYYREEENGRGNFPPRFSGLQFPNYSSELNVNALELDDSALYLCASSVADGYEQYFGPGTRLTVT.